The 13 T cell receptor beta chains listed next were all sequenced from one sample in a study of CD8 T cells in ankylosing spondylitis. MiXCR, run by TCRdb on the 5' RACE reads, gives a single entry per CDR3 protein. The sample lists under 120,000 distinct CDR3 sequences, less than 25% occurring once. Source material: synovial fluid, either unsorted or a sorted T cell fraction (not recorded which). These receptors were obtained from a male donor with ankylosing spondylitis.

The chain employs TRBV6-5 and TRBJ2-3; 13 positions match TRBD2. The CDR3 covers 16 residues. Germline V CDR1 and CDR2: MNHEY, SVGAGI. V shed 5 bases and J 6 bases; nucleotides not matched to a gene: 8. The CDR3 protein is CASSILAGGPADTQYF. In DNA form, the CDR3 reads TGTGCCAGCAGTATACTAGCGGGAGGGCCAGCGGATACGCAGTATTTT.

A few counts support this clonotype. J is TRBJ1-2 and V is TRBV20-1; possibly TRBD1 for D (6 bases). Germline V lookup: CDR1 DFQATT, CDR2 SNEGSKA (reference sequence). Trimming removed 6 bases from V and 4 bases from J, with 12 bases in between. This CDR3 comprises 12 residues. CDR3 sequence (DNA): TGCAGTGCCTCCGGGGGCCTCTATGGCTACACCTTC. It is translated as CSASGGLYGYTF.

The V gene is TRBV11-2, the J gene TRBJ2-1, with 8 nucleotides matching TRBD2. With 2 bases clipped from V and 10 bases from J, the junction kept 7 bases outside the gene matches. CDR3 length: 14 residues. Germline lookup yields CDR1 SGHAT and CDR2 FQNNGV. The CDR3 sequence is CASSLSSGDLEQFF. The DNA for the CDR3 is TGTGCCAGCAGCTTAAGTAGCGGGGACCTCGAGCAGTTCTTC.

This clonotype has just a few counts. This sequence joins TRBV3-1 and TRBJ2-7, with 7 bases that match TRBD1. CDR3 length: 16 amino acids. The V gene end was trimmed by 2 bases and the J gene end by 0 bases; junction bases not matched to a gene: 7. Germline CDR1 LGHDT, CDR2 YNNKEL (reference sequence). CDR3 in amino acids: CASSQHRGGSSYEQYV. CDR3 DNA: TGTGCCAGCAGCCAACACAGGGGTGGAAGCTCCTACGAGCAGTACGTC.

This clonotype showed up just a few times. The gene calls are TRBV19 and TRBJ1-6; 7 bases agree with TRBD1. Germline loops: CDR1 LNHDA, CDR2 SQIVND (reference sequence). The CDR3 has 13 amino acids. The trim removed 7 bases at V and 10 bases at J, leaving 7 bases unmatched. CDR3 region: CASTPDRQSPLHF. The CDR3, as DNA: TGTGCCAGTACTCCGGACAGGCAGTCACCCCTCCACTTT. The whole variable domain, filled in from reference TRBV19 and TRBJ1-6, reads DGGITQSPKYLFRKEGQNVTLSCEQNLNHDAMYWYRQDPGQGLRLIYYSQIVNDFQKGDIAEGYSVSREKKESFPLTVTSAQKNPTAFYLCASTPDRQSPLHFGNGTRLTVT.

This chain uses TRBV6-1 with TRBJ2-2; D remains ambiguous. CDR1 is MNHNS and CDR2 is SASEGT in the germline V gene. V dropped 2 bases and J dropped 5 bases, with 9 bases sitting between them. This CDR3 is built from 14 residues. The DNA of the CDR3 is TGTGCCAGCAGTGAACGGTGGAGTACCGGGGAGCTGTTTTTT. This encodes CASSERWSTGELFF.

This clonotype has a handful of counts. V and J are TRBV12-3 or TRBV12-4 and TRBJ2-1; 8 nucleotides align to TRBD2. V dropped 4 bases and J dropped 4; count of bases not matched to a gene: 6. The CDR3 is 15 amino acids. The CDR3 reads CASSSKRERYNEQFF. The DNA of the CDR3 is TGTGCCAGCAGTTCCAAGCGGGAGCGGTACAATGAGCAGTTCTTC.

This clonotype has a count of ten or more. The genes are TRBV12-3 or TRBV12-4 and TRBJ2-1; tentative D call: TRBD2 (5 bases). This CDR3 region has 12 residues. V was pared by 6 bases and J by 7 bases, with 10 bases between. CDR3 sequence reads: CASSKGVNEQFF. The CDR3 DNA is TGTGCCAGCAGCAAGGGAGTAAATGAGCAGTTCTTC.

This clonotype was seen a handful of times. J is TRBJ2-1 and V is TRBV20-1; 15 positions agree with TRBD2. Trimming at V came to 5 bases and at J to 8 bases, leaving 7 bases not matched to a gene. Germline V gene data show CDR1 as DFQATT and CDR2 as SNEGSKA (reference sequence). The CDR3 is 15 residues long. The CDR3 DNA sequence: TGCAGTGCTGTCGGACTAGCGGGAGGGCGAGATGAGCAGTTCTTC. This gives the protein CSAVGLAGGRDEQFF.

This clonotype has more than one count but fewer than ten. In nucleotides, the CDR3 is TGCAGTGCTAGAGATAATCTCGGACAGGGACTGTTTTTT. Its translation: CSARDNLGQGLFF. The gene calls are TRBV20-1 and TRBJ1-4; 8 nucleotides agree with TRBD1. Germline lookup yields CDR1 DFQATT and CDR2 SNEGSKA (reference sequence). There are 13 residues in the CDR3. Losses at the gene ends were 0 bases for V and 13 bases for J; bases not matched to a gene: 7.

The rearrangement joins TRBV14 to TRBJ2-1; D is unclear. V was trimmed by 0 bases and J by 9 bases, leaving 6 bases between them. Germline lookup yields CDR1 SGHDN and CDR2 FVKESK. The CDR3 consists of 12 residues. DNA of the CDR3: TGTGCCAGCAGCCAAGATCAAGTTGAGCAGTTCTTC. Protein product: CASSQDQVEQFF. Based on the CDR3 plus reference TRBV14 and TRBJ2-1, the full variable domain is EAGVTQFPSHSVIEKGQTVTLRCDPISGHDNLYWYRRVMGKEIKFLLHFVKESKQDESGMPNNRFLAERTGGTYSTLKVQPAELEDSGVYFCASSQDQVEQFFGPGTRLTVL.

V and J are TRBV12-3 or TRBV12-4 and TRBJ2-2; D unresolved. This CDR3 contains 14 residues. Trimming removed 3 bases from V and 0 bases from J, with 5 bases in between. The CDR3 DNA is TGTGCCAGCAGTTTTAATACGAACACCGGGGAGCTGTTTTTT. This gives the protein CASSFNTNTGELFF.

This sequence joins TRBV4-1 and TRBJ2-1; 13 nucleotides agree with TRBD2. CDR1 and CDR2 (germline): MGHRA, YSYEKL. The CDR3 sequence is 15 residues long. The ends lost 6 bases at V and 5 bases at J; junction bases unmatched: 4. Written as DNA, the CDR3 is TGCGCCAGCAGAGCCGGACTAGCGGGAGACAATGAGCAGTTCTTC. Amino acids: CASRAGLAGDNEQFF.